The 21 T cell receptor beta chains below were found in one sample sequenced in a study of blood T cell repertoires in COVID-19. Only in-frame clones appear in the TCRdb table, and some are missing; sequencing was by immunoSEQ multiplex PCR. The table has about 170,000 clones, 80% to 85% seen once. The specimen was peripheral blood. All receptors come from a woman in her 70s with COVID-19, enrolled during active disease.

This chain connects TRBV19 to TRBJ1-6, with D possibly TRBD1 on 5 matching bases. Germline CDR1 and CDR2: LNHDA and SQIVND (reference sequence). V lost 2 bases to trimming and J lost 9 bases, with 11 bases between them. This CDR3 is 14 amino acids long. The CDR3 here is CASSISTVVSPLHF. CDR3 nucleotide sequence: TGTGCCAGTAGTATATCGACAGTAGTTTCACCCCTCCACTTT.

The gene calls are TRBV5-6 and TRBJ2-7; weak D call: TRBD1 (5 bases). CDR3 length: 14 residues. V was clipped by 0 bases and J by 0 bases, with 7 bases between them. CDR1 is SGHDT, CDR2 YYEEEE, per germline. CDR3 protein: CASSLVGHSYEQYV. The CDR3 nucleotides read TGTGCCAGCAGCTTGGTAGGACACTCCTACGAGCAGTACGTC.

This sequence joins TRBV4-1 and TRBJ1-5; a possible D gene is TRBD1 (6 bases). The CDR3 is made up of 18 amino acids. Germline V gene sequence: CDR1 MGHRA, CDR2 YSYEKL. Trimming shortened V by 0 bases and J by 1 base, and 16 bases separated the two germline ends. The CDR3 coding sequence is TGCGCCAGCAGCCAAGAAGGCCCGTACAGGGCCAGCAATCAGCCCCAGCATTTT. Encoded protein: CASSQEGPYRASNQPQHF.

The rearrangement uses TRBV5-5 and TRBJ2-2; D is ambiguous. This CDR3 has 12 residues. Germline V gene sequence: CDR1 SGHKS, CDR2 YYEKEE (reference sequence). The V end lost 0 bases, the J end lost 8 bases, and 5 bases lay between the germline ends. The CDR3: CASSLAAGELFF. CDR3 coding DNA: TGTGCCAGCAGCTTGGCCGCGGGGGAGCTGTTTTTT.

The chain carries TRBV25-1 and TRBJ1-3; D possibly corresponds to TRBD1 (5 bases). The CDR3 length is 11 residues. Trimming cost V 8 bases and J 8 bases, with 10 bases left between them. The V gene's germline CDR1 is MGHDK and CDR2 SYGVNS. The CDR3 spells CASGRGDTIYF. The CDR3, as DNA: TGTGCCAGCGGCCGGGGGGACACCATATATTTT.

The rearrangement joins TRBV6-5 to TRBJ1-1; D gene unclear. Germline V CDR1 and CDR2: MNHEY, SVGAGI. The CDR3 length is 15 residues. The V gene lost 0 bases and the J gene lost 0 bases, with 8 bases spanning the gap. This CDR3 is CASSYSEMVNTEAFF. CDR3 nucleotide sequence: TGTGCCAGCAGTTACTCGGAGATGGTGAACACTGAAGCTTTCTTT.

This sequence joins TRBV11-2 and TRBJ1-2; D not resolved. Trimming removed 3 bases at V and 5 bases at J, with 7 bases between. This CDR3 spans 12 amino acids. CDR1 and CDR2 from the germline V gene are SGHAT and FQNNGV. The CDR3 region is CASSFSSYGYTF. The CDR3 nucleotides are TGTGCCAGCAGCTTTAGTAGTTATGGCTACACCTTC.

This clone was seen more than once but under ten times. J is TRBJ1-1 and V is TRBV12-3 or TRBV12-4; unclear D gene. Trimming stripped 7 bases from V and 11 bases from J, with 17 bases between. The CDR3 sequence is 12 residues long. CDR3: CASTQSPLGAFF. As DNA, the CDR3 is TGTGCCAGCACCCAGTCCCCCCTCGGGGCTTTCTTT.

V and J are TRBV5-1 and TRBJ2-7, with 11 positions matching TRBD2. Per the germline V gene, CDR1 is SGHRS and CDR2 is YFSETQ. The CDR3 length is 15 residues. V trimming: 4 bases; J trimming: 3 bases; junction bases outside the gene matches: 6. The CDR3 spells CASSLGLAVVYEQYF. The CDR3 region has the DNA TGCGCCAGCAGCCTGGGACTAGCGGTTGTCTACGAGCAGTACTTC.

The rearrangement links TRBV12-3 or TRBV12-4 to TRBJ1-5, with D uncertain. Trimming shortened V by 8 bases and J by 4 bases, and 9 bases separated the two germline ends. CDR3 length: 12 amino acids. The CDR3 sequence: CASGLINQPQHF. CDR3 sequence (DNA): TGTGCCAGCGGACTGATAAATCAGCCCCAGCATTTT.

The chain combines TRBV6-1 with TRBJ1-5; D gene ambiguous. This CDR3 has 13 amino acids. Per germline, CDR1 MNHNS and CDR2 SASEGT. V lost 3 bases and J lost 0, with 3 bases in between. CDR3 region: CASSESSNQPQHF. The CDR3 region has the DNA TGTGCCAGCAGTGAGAGTAGCAATCAGCCCCAGCATTTT.

The J gene is TRBJ2-1, the V gene TRBV18; TRBD1 might be the D (6 bases). V lost 2 bases, J lost 5 bases, and 10 bases lay in between. The CDR3 consists of 14 residues. CDR1 KGHSH and CDR2 LQKENI come from the germline V gene. CDR3 protein: CASSPESGDNEQFF. The CDR3 DNA follows: TGTGCCAGCTCACCAGAATCAGGGGACAATGAGCAGTTCTTC.

CDR3 amino acids: CASSSQGNEQYF. CDR3 DNA sequence: TGTGCCAGCAGTTCCCAGGGGAACGAGCAGTACTTC. The rearrangement uses TRBV27 and TRBJ2-7; D is possibly TRBD1 (6 bases). Trimming cost V 4 bases and J 5 bases, with 9 bases left between them. The CDR3 consists of 12 residues. Germline V gene lookup returns CDR1 MNHEY and CDR2 SMNVEV (reference sequence).

The chain is built from TRBV23-1 and TRBJ2-2; D ambiguous. TRBV23-1 is treated as an ORF (open reading frame) with a function not yet certain. The length of the CDR3 is 13 residues. V lost 9 bases to trimming and J lost 3 bases, with 11 bases between them. CDR3 sequence reads: CASNGQYTGELFF. DNA for the CDR3: TGCGCCAGTAATGGGCAGTACACCGGGGAGCTGTTTTTT.

The chain is built from TRBV7-8 and TRBJ1-2; the D is unclear. The CDR3 runs to 12 residues. Germline V gene data show CDR1 as SGHVS and CDR2 as FQNEAQ. Trimming removed 0 bases at V and 8 bases at J, with 7 bases between. In DNA form, the CDR3 reads TGTGCCAGCAGCTTAGCAGACTGGGGCTACACCTTC. Its translation is CASSLADWGYTF. Looking up the rest from reference TRBV7-8 and TRBJ1-2 gives the full variable domain: GAGVSQSPRYKVAKRGQDVALRCDPISGHVSLFWYQQALGQGPEFLTYFQNEAQLDKSGLPSDRFFAERPEGSVSTLKIQRTQQEDSAVYLCASSLADWGYTFGSGTRLTVV.

The V gene is TRBV30, the J gene TRBJ2-7; 7 nucleotides agree with TRBD1. The CDR3 covers 13 residues. V dropped 5 bases and J dropped 0; count of bases not matched to a gene: 4. Germline CDR1 reads GTSNPN; CDR2 reads SVGIG (reference sequence). CDR3 nucleotide sequence: TGTGCCTGGGGGACAGCCTCCTCCTACGAGCAGTACTTC. It codes for CAWGTASSYEQYF.

The chain has TRBV19 and TRBJ2-7, with TRBD2 matching 14 bases. V lost 6 bases, J lost 6 bases, and 10 bases stayed unmatched. The CDR3 is 16 amino acids. Germline V gene sequence: CDR1 LNHDA, CDR2 SQIVND (reference sequence). CDR3 in DNA: TGTGCCAGTAGCGAAGGGACTAGCGGGAGATCGGGCGAGCAGTACTTC. This codes for CASSEGTSGRSGEQYF.

This sequence joins TRBV28 and TRBJ1-4; D remains unclear. CDR1 and CDR2 (germline): MDHEN, SYDVKM. V lost 8 bases to trimming and J lost 0 bases, with 13 bases between them. The CDR3 runs 15 residues. The CDR3 reads CASRNQATTNEKLFF. CDR3 coding DNA: TGTGCCAGCCGCAACCAAGCAACAACTAATGAAAAACTGTTTTTT.

This chain links TRBV7-8 with TRBJ1-2; D remains unclear. This CDR3 contains 15 residues. Germline values: CDR1 SGHVS, CDR2 FQNEAQ. V lost 5 bases and J 8 bases, leaving 21 bases between the germline ends. The CDR3 DNA reads TGTGCCAGCAGCACGTTGCTACGGCGACATGAAGGCTACACCTTC. Translation gives CASSTLLRRHEGYTF.

This chain links TRBV3-1 (or the pseudogene TRBV3-2) with TRBJ2-7; no clear D gene. Per germline, CDR1 LGHDT and CDR2 YNNKEL (reference sequence). The V end lost 4 bases, the J end lost 3 bases, and 10 bases lay between the germline ends. The CDR3 has 13 residues. CDR3 residues: CASSRDLLYEQYF. The CDR3 nucleotides read TGTGCCAGCAGCCGAGACTTACTCTACGAGCAGTACTTC.

The chain joins TRBV29-1 to TRBJ2-4, with D possibly being TRBD2 (5 bases). Germline lookup yields CDR1 SQVTM and CDR2 ANQGSEA. CDR3 length equals 13 residues. Deletions cut 7 bases from V and 0 bases from J, with 10 bases between. This CDR3 is CSGVGLAKNIQYF. CDR3 nucleotides: TGCAGCGGTGTTGGACTAGCCAAAAACATTCAGTACTTC.